The text below deals with one TCR beta chain. Its antigen is not known. Other nucleotide sequences from this sample produce the same CDR3. This was a deep-level run. Data came from immunoSEQ multiplex PCR; TCRdb stores just in-frame clones and leaves some out. The profile shows about 2 million clones, around 96% of them singletons. The naive CD8 fraction comprised CD45RO-negative cells positively selected for CCR7 and excluded terminally differentiated effector memory CD45RA+ cells. The sample is drawn from a study of shared clonotypes between healthy human individuals. Broader study findings: Against clonotypes common to all four donors, non-shared ones had lower generation probabilities. Blood was the only sampled material, and tissue repertoires likely differ. Since donors were few, the genetic and exposure-history diversity represented was limited.

The sequencing sample was made of naive CD8+ T cells sorted from blood. The sequence was collected from a young man in good health.

CDR3 sequence: CASSLVDTEAFF. CDR3 sequence (DNA): TGCGCCAGCAGCTTGGTCGACACTGAAGCTTTCTTT. The gene calls are TRBV5-1 and TRBJ1-1, with D unresolved. The germline gives CDR1 SGHRS, CDR2 YFSETQ. This CDR3 has 12 amino acids. V was shortened by 0 bases and J by 3 bases, with 3 bases between the two germline ends.